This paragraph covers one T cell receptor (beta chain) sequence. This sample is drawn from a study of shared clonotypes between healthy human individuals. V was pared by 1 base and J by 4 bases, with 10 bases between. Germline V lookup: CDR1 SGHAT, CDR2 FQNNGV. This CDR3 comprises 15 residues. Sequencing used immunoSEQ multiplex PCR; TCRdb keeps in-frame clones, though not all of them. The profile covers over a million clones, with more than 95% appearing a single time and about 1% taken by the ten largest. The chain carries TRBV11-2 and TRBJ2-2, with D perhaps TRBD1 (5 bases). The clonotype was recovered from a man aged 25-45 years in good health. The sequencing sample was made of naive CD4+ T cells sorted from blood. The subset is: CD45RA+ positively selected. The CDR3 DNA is TGTGCCAGCAGCTTAGGGCTTAGGGGCACCGGGGAGCTGTTTTTT. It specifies CASSLGLRGTGELFF.